This T cell receptor (beta chain) is from a study of T cell clones after liver transplantation. Study-wide context: In this trial, immunosuppression withdrawal was attempted within 2 years of liver transplant. At least one year of complete immunosuppression withdrawal without enzymes over twice normal defined tolerance.

Deletions cut 11 bases from V and 3 bases from J, with 11 bases between. Per germline, CDR1 MGHDK and CDR2 SYGVNS. This CDR3 is built from 13 residues. TCRdb keeps only in-frame clones here, not all; method: immunoSEQ multiplex PCR. This repertoire shows about 60,000 clones, 65% to 75% found once; its top ten account for 15%. The sample holds one count of this clone. Antigen specificity is unknown. Study-wide findings and caveats: The donor-reactive repertoire was only partly measurable in two subjects, lacking donor cells.

The V and J genes are TRBV25-1 and TRBJ2-6; no firm D call. The source was CD4+ T cells from blood, collected before liver transplant. The receptor comes from a human donor who received a liver transplant. CDR3 sequence (DNA): TGTGCCTCACTTAGAAGTGGGGCCAACGTCCTGACTTTC. This sequence encodes CASLRSGANVLTF.